This T cell receptor beta chain was sequenced in a study of cytomegalovirus exposure and HLA in healthy donors. On the study more broadly: Among the roughly 370 genotyped donors, approximately 80% were placed in the Caucasian-associated ancestry cluster. Overall study results and limits: Later analysis found that TCR beta chains associated with HLA were more clonally expanded than other, equally common chains. For most TCR beta V segments, an earlier analysis put the productive rate at about 87% or about 30% of the time. A list of roughly 160 TCR beta chains associated with cytomegalovirus was given.

With regard to this clone: The antigen remains undetermined.

PCR involved 60 Vbeta and 13 Jbeta primers. Some clones are missing from TCRdb's copy, which holds only in-frame ones; the method was immunoSEQ multiplex PCR. The sample records about 120,000 clones, over 65% being singletons. This CDR3 spans 15 amino acids. The V gene's germline CDR1 is MNHNS and CDR2 SASEGT. V was pared by 6 bases and J by 5 bases, with 11 bases of the junction left unmatched. The sequenced sample was PBMCs. This rearrangement joins TRBV6-1 to TRBJ1-1, with 8 bases lining up with TRBD1. This receptor was taken from a woman in her twenties or thirties in good health and CMV-seropositive. CDR3 in DNA: TGTGCCAGCAGACCAGTAGGAGACAGGGGTACTGAAGCTTTCTTT. This codes for CASRPVGDRGTEAFF.